This TCR beta chain was sequenced for a study of early T cells in non-severe SARS-CoV-2 infection. For the study at large: Sequencing of bulk RNA from unsorted whole blood was done, without chain pairing. Study-wide results and limits: CD4 and private specificities were missed by VDJdb matching, which favored anti-spike CD8 responses.

Separate cDNA molecules each had unique molecular identifiers attached to them. MiXCR, applied by TCRdb to the 5' RACE reads, yields one record per CDR3 protein. The sample contains tens of thousands of distinct CDR3 sequences, approximately 10% of which appear only once. This CDR3 spans 13 amino acids. V was cut by 8 bases and J by 0 bases, with 7 bases left in between. This clonotype was seen many times. Its target is unknown. Specimen: whole blood. This rearrangement joins TRBV12-3 or TRBV12-4 to TRBJ2-2; D ambiguous. The sequence came from an adult who was a healthcare worker with PCR-confirmed SARS-CoV-2 infection or an uninfected control (not recorded which). CDR3 nucleotides: TGTGCCAGCTGTGGGGCGAACACCGGGGAGCTGTTTTTT. Its translation is CASCGANTGELFF.